A selection of T cell receptor beta chains follows, all from one sample in a study of blood T cell repertoires in COVID-19. Here immunoSEQ multiplex PCR was the method, and the copy in TCRdb shows in-frame clones only, minus some. Among 250,000 or so clones, 86% were seen once, and the ten largest hold more than 2%. The sequenced material came from PBMCs or T cells enriched from blood (not recorded which). These receptor sequences come from a woman in her 50s who had recovered from COVID-19. Each CDR3 is given with its conserved first and last residue. The D gene is left open where the match is weak. Size values are once, few and many counts, or a class for expanded clones, and some rows have none.

J | D | V | size | DNA | CDR3
TRBJ1-2 | TRBD1 | TRBV9 | . | TGTGCCAGCAGCGTAGCTACACGGGGACAGGGGGCTTTAGGCTACACCTTC | CASSVATRGQGALGYTF
TRBJ1-1 | . | TRBV30 | . | TGTGCCTGGAGTGTACCCGGGGGGCTTACTGAAGCTTTCTTT | CAWSVPGGLTEAFF
TRBJ2-1 | . | TRBV7-2 | . | TGTGCCAGCAGCCTCGGGTCTAGCGTTCGAGATGAGCAGTTCTTC | CASSLGSSVRDEQFF
TRBJ2-7 | . | TRBV4-1 | few | TGCGCCAGCAGCCCAGGAAGAGGGAGGAACTACGAGCAGTACTTC | CASSPGRGRNYEQYF
TRBJ2-7 | . | TRBV11-2 | . | TGTGCCAGCAGCTCCGGCCCGGGGTCCTACGAGCAGTACTTC | CASSSGPGSYEQYF
TRBJ1-1 | . | TRBV5-1 | . | TGCGCCAGCAGCGCCGGGACCGGGGGCACTGAAGCTTTCTTT | CASSAGTGGTEAFF
TRBJ2-3 | . | TRBV7-9 | . | TGTGCCAGCAGCCCAGGAGGGACTCCCACAGATACGCAGTATTTT | CASSPGGTPTDTQYF
TRBJ1-4 | . | TRBV19 | . | TGTGCCAGTAGACTATCAGAAGTTTCTAATGAAAAACTGTTTTTT | CASRLSEVSNEKLFF
TRBJ2-2 | TRBD2 | TRBV9 | few | TGTGCCAGCAGCGCACTAGCGGGAGGCACCGGGGAGCTGTTTTTT | CASSALAGGTGELFF
TRBJ2-3 | . | TRBV7-2 | . | TGTGCCAGCAGCTCGTCGCGGGGGCTTAACACAGATACGCAGTATTTT | CASSSSRGLNTDTQYF
TRBJ2-7 | . | TRBV4-1 | . | TGCGCCAGCAGTCACACAGGGTTCGTGGATTACGAGCAGTACTTC | CASSHTGFVDYEQYF
TRBJ1-2 | . | TRBV11-2 | . | TGTGCCAGCAGCTCCACTGGGGGGACCTATGGCTACACCTTC | CASSSTGGTYGYTF
TRBJ2-1 | TRBD2 | TRBV7-6 | . | TGTGCCAGCAGCATTCTAGCGGGAGCTACCGGGGATGAGCAGTTCTTC | CASSILAGATGDEQFF
TRBJ2-7 | . | TRBV6-2/TRBV6-3 | many | TGTGCCAGCAGTTTACCCGACCCTTCGAGGGAGCAGTACTTC | CASSLPDPSREQYF
TRBJ2-3 | . | TRBV7-9 | . | TGTGCCAGCAGCTCCCGAGTCACAGATACGCAGTATTTT | CASSSRVTDTQYF
TRBJ2-2 | . | TRBV12-3/TRBV12-4 | . | TGTGCCAGCAGTTTTATCAACACCGGGGAGCTGTTTTTT | CASSFINTGELFF
TRBJ2-2 | TRBD2 | TRBV7-2 | . | TGTGCCAGCAGAACCCAGCGGGAGAACACCGGGGAGCTGTTTTTT | CASRTQRENTGELFF
TRBJ1-1 | . | TRBV7-2 | . | TGTGCCAGCAGCTTAGTGCCAGGGAGGGGCACTGAAGCTTTCTTT | CASSLVPGRGTEAFF
TRBJ2-2 | . | TRBV5-1 | . | TGCGCCAGCAGCTTGGCCAACAGGGTAGGGCACGGGGAGCTGTTTTTT | CASSLANRVGHGELFF
TRBJ2-1 | . | TRBV7-3 | . | TGTGCCAGCAGCTTCGGGGGATACAATGAGCAGTTCTTC | CASSFGGYNEQFF
TRBJ1-4 | . | TRBV4-3 | once | TGCGCCAGCAGCCAAGATAGGGGAGGGCCTTACCGCTCGTTTTTT | CASSQDRGGPYRSFF
TRBJ2-2 | . | TRBV5-1 | few | TGCGCCAGCAGCTTCCGGGGGGCGGATGGGGAGCTGTTTTTT | CASSFRGADGELFF
TRBJ1-2 | . | TRBV6-5 | . | TGTGCCAGCAGTTCGGGAAGGAGGGTTAGTGGCTACACCTTC | CASSSGRRVSGYTF
TRBJ1-3 | TRBD1 | TRBV11-2 | . | TGTGCCAGCAGCTACACAGGGGGCGGAAACACCATATATTTT | CASSYTGGGNTIYF
TRBJ1-1 | . | TRBV10-3 | . | TGTGCCATCAGTGGGGGCGACTTGAACACTGAAGCTTTCTTT | CAISGGDLNTEAFF
TRBJ1-1 | . | TRBV27 | . | TGTGCCAGCAGTTTATCTGGGGGGGGGCGGATGAACACTGAAGCTTTCTTT | CASSLSGGGRMNTEAFF
TRBJ1-5 | TRBD1 | TRBV7-2 | . | TGTGCCAGCAGGCCTCAGGGGGCTGGCAATCAGCCCCAGCATTTT | CASRPQGAGNQPQHF
TRBJ2-3 | TRBD2 | TRBV5-4 | . | TGTGCCAGCAGACCTCCGGCGGGAGGGCCGGATACGCAGTATTTT | CASRPPAGGPDTQYF
TRBJ2-2 | TRBD1 | TRBV28 | . | TGTGCCAGCAGCCTGACAGGGGCCACCGGGGAGCTGTTTTTT | CASSLTGATGELFF
TRBJ2-5 | . | TRBV11-3 | . | TGTGCCAGCAGCTTCGACCAAGAGACCCAGTACTTC | CASSFDQETQYF
TRBJ1-5 | . | TRBV7-2 | . | TGTGCCAGCAGCCCTGAGGCGGCGAATCAGCCCCAGCATTTT | CASSPEAANQPQHF
TRBJ1-5 | . | TRBV4-3 | . | TGCGCCAGCAGCCAACTCTACGGGGATCAGCCCCAGCATTTT | CASSQLYGDQPQHF
TRBJ1-6 | . | TRBV12-5 | . | TGTGCTAGTGGTTTGAGGGGGTACTCACCCCTCCACTTT | CASGLRGYSPLHF
TRBJ1-5 | . | TRBV18 | . | TGTGCCAGCTCACCTCCGTCTTCTATTCAGCCCCAGCATTTT | CASSPPSSIQPQHF
TRBJ1-2 | . | TRBV19 | . | TGTGCCAGTAGTTTGGGGGGTACCTATGGCTACACCTTC | CASSLGGTYGYTF
TRBJ1-1 | . | TRBV11-2 | . | TGTGCCAGCAGTAGGGACACCTTGAACACTGAAGCTTTCTTT | CASSRDTLNTEAFF
TRBJ2-1 | . | TRBV5-1 | once | TGCGCCAGCAGGTCAGGGGCCAACAATGAGCAGTTCTTC | CASRSGANNEQFF
TRBJ2-7 | . | TRBV15 | . | TGTGCCACTTGGCATCTCCGGGAAATCTCCTACGAGCAGTACTTC | CATWHLREISYEQYF
TRBJ1-2 | TRBD1 | TRBV15 | . | TGTGCCACCAGCACACGGACAGGGGACTATGGCTACACCTTC | CATSTRTGDYGYTF
TRBJ2-3 | TRBD1 | TRBV19 | . | TGTGCCAGTAGTCACAGGGGGGGCACAGATACGCAGTATTTT | CASSHRGGTDTQYF
TRBJ2-1 | . | TRBV5-5 | few | TGTGCCAGCACCTCGGGGGACGGAGCCTACAATGAGCAGTTCTTC | CASTSGDGAYNEQFF
TRBJ2-1 | TRBD1 | TRBV7-6 | . | TGTGCCAGCAGCTTAGCGTCTCGGACAGGGGGCAGTGAGCAGTTCTTC | CASSLASRTGGSEQFF
TRBJ1-5 | . | TRBV21-1 | . | . | CASSKWGQGAYSNQPQHF
TRBJ1-4 | TRBD1 | TRBV5-8 | . | TGTGCCAGCAGCTTGGCAGGGGGTAATGAAAAACTGTTTTTT | CASSLAGGNEKLFF
TRBJ1-2 | TRBD1 | TRBV2 | . | TGTGCCAGCACCATCCCGGCCGGGCAACTCCAGGGGGGTGGCTACACCTTC | CASTIPAGQLQGGGYTF